Presented here are 5 T cell receptor beta chains from one specimen sequenced in a study of a mutant IDH1 vaccine in newly diagnosed glioma. Antigen specificity for these receptors is unknown. Specified time point: week 5, during vaccination. Doses comprised 300 ug of mutant IDH1 20-mer peptide each, plus topical imiquimod. Measured with immunoSEQ multiplex PCR; TCRdb has only the in-frame clones, and not every one. The table lists some 36,000 clones, roughly 80% of them singletons, with over 10% in the top ten. Sample: PBMCs, taken from a glioma patient whose treatment included an IDH1 peptide vaccine. Source of these receptors: a man aged 45-65 years with glioma.

V is TRBV9 and J is TRBJ2-3, with 11 bases fitting TRBD2. In germline, CDR1 is SGDLS, CDR2 YYNGEE. The J segment lost 0 bases and the V segment lost 4 bases, leaving 4 bases of the junction unmatched. The CDR3 is 16 amino acids. The CDR3 is CASSPRLAGSTDTQYF. CDR3 coding DNA: TGTGCCAGCAGCCCCCGACTAGCGGGGAGCACAGATACGCAGTATTTT.

The V call is TRBV19, the J call TRBJ1-5; D is undetermined. The germline V gene encodes CDR1 LNHDA and CDR2 SQIVND (reference sequence). V was shortened by 7 bases and J by 5 bases, with 15 bases between the two germline ends. This CDR3 is built from 14 residues. The CDR3 region is CASKSMGGYQPQHF. In DNA form, the CDR3 reads TGTGCCAGTAAGAGTATGGGCGGATATCAGCCCCAGCATTTT.

The rearrangement links TRBV11-3 to TRBJ1-6, with 7 bases that match TRBD1. The V and J ends lost 1 base and 14 bases, in that order; junction bases with no gene match: 11. This CDR3 comprises 15 residues. From germline, CDR1 is SGHNT and CDR2 YENEEA. The CDR3 nucleotides are TGTGCCAGCAGCTTAGGGGGGGACAGAGGTATCACCCTCCACTTT. It specifies CASSLGGDRGITLHF. Complete variable domain (other parts from reference TRBV11-3 and TRBJ1-6): EAGVVQSPRYKIIEKKQPVAFWCNPISGHNTLYWYLQNLGQGPELLIRYENEEAVDDSQLPKDRFSAERLKGVDSTLKIQPAELGDSAVYLCASSLGGDRGITLHFGNGTRLTVT.

This clone appeared a few times. The chain is built from TRBV19 and TRBJ1-5; possibly TRBD1 for D (6 bases). Trimming cost V 5 bases and J 6 bases, with 11 bases left between them. The CDR3 covers 13 residues. Per the germline V gene, CDR1 is LNHDA and CDR2 is SQIVND (reference sequence). The CDR3 sequence: CASSEQGGQPQHF. The CDR3 DNA reads TGTGCCAGTAGTGAACAGGGAGGTCAGCCCCAGCATTTT.

The chain couples TRBV2 to TRBJ1-1; unclear D gene. V gave up 5 bases and J gave up 4 bases, with 11 bases separating them. Germline V gene lookup returns CDR1 SNHLY and CDR2 FYNNEI. CDR3 length: 13 amino acids. CDR3: CASSPGYSTEAFF. The CDR3 DNA reads TGTGCCAGCAGTCCGGGATATAGCACTGAAGCTTTCTTT.